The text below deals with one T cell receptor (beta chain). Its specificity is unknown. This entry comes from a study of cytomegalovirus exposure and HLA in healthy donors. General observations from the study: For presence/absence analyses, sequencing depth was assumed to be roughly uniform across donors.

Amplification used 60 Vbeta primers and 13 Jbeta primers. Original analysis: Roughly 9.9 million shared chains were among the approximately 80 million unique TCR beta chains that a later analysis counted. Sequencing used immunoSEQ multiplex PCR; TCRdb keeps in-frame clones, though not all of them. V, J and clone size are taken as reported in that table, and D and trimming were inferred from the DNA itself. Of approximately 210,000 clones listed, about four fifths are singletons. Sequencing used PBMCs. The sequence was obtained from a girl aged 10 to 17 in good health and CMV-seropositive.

The CDR3 region is CASSPRPGLALETQYF. Here the CDR3 DNA reads TGTGCCAGCAGTCCCCGACCGGGACTAGCGTTAGAGACCCAGTACTTC. The chain joins TRBV27 to TRBJ2-5; TRBD2 matches 10 bases. The J segment lost 4 bases and the V segment lost 5 bases, leaving 10 bases of the junction unmatched. The CDR3 consists of 16 residues. CDR1 MNHEY and CDR2 SMNVEV come from the germline V gene (reference sequence).